These 8 T cell receptor beta chains were sequenced from one sample in a study of T cell responses to AZD1222 COVID-19 vaccine. Sequencing used immunoSEQ multiplex PCR; TCRdb keeps in-frame clones, though not all of them. The table shows roughly 150,000 clones, with 80% to 95% occurring only once. This sample comprised peripheral blood, obtained 28 days after the second AZD1222 dose. These receptors all stem from an adult who received the AZD1222 COVID-19 vaccine.

The V gene is TRBV11-3, the J gene TRBJ1-1, with D perhaps matching TRBD1 (5 bases). V lost 5 bases, J lost 1 base, and 11 bases lay in between. CDR1 and CDR2 from the germline V gene are SGHNT and YENEEA. This CDR3 has 14 amino acids. CDR3 DNA: TGTGCCAGCAGCAAGGACGGGACGAACACTGAAGCTTTCTTT. It encodes CASSKDGTNTEAFF.

This chain uses TRBV7-9 with TRBJ1-2; the D gene is possibly TRBD1 (5 bases). Between the trimmed V and J ends, which lost 11 bases and 1 base, there was a span of 14 bases. The CDR3 runs 13 residues. CDR1 and CDR2 from the germline V gene are SEHNR and FQNEAQ (reference sequence). DNA of the CDR3: TGTGCCTTTGTCAGGGTAGATAACTATGGCTACACCTTC. Translation gives CAFVRVDNYGYTF.

V is TRBV5-4 and J is TRBJ2-3; 9 bases are shared with TRBD2. CDR3 size: 16 residues. Germline CDR1 is SGHNT and CDR2 is YYREEE (reference sequence). With 1 base clipped from V and 0 bases from J, the junction kept 3 bases outside the gene matches. CDR3 DNA: TGTGCCAGCAGCTTGTGGCTAGCGGGAAGCACAGATACGCAGTATTTT. This translates into CASSLWLAGSTDTQYF.

This sequence joins TRBV2 and TRBJ2-7; TRBD2 aligns across 7 bases. In germline, CDR1 is SNHLY, CDR2 FYNNEI. The J segment lost 3 bases and the V segment lost 6 bases, leaving 8 bases of the junction unmatched. This CDR3 spans 14 amino acids. CDR3: CASSPYGGNYEQYF. In nucleotides, the CDR3 is TGTGCCAGCAGCCCCTACGGGGGGAACTACGAGCAGTACTTC.

The V and J genes are TRBV6-5 and TRBJ2-1; 8 bases are a match to TRBD2. J gave up 5 bases and V 2 bases, and 8 bases lay outside the gene matches. Germline lookup yields CDR1 MNHEY and CDR2 SVGAGI. The CDR3 sequence is 16 residues long. Here the CDR3 DNA reads TGTGCCAGCAGTTACCCGCAACTAGCGGCTAACAATGAGCAGTTCTTC. This gives the protein CASSYPQLAANNEQFF.

The chain joins TRBV7-9 to TRBJ2-5; D is unclear. The germline V gene has CDR1 SEHNR and CDR2 FQNEAQ (reference sequence). The CDR3 is made up of 17 amino acids. Trimming took 7 bases from V and 0 from J, leaving 21 bases between them. The CDR3 coding sequence is TGTGCCAGCACCCCCGGACCCCCACAAAGGTACCAAGAGACCCAGTACTTC. Protein sequence: CASTPGPPQRYQETQYF.

The genes are TRBV27 and TRBJ1-5; D is ambiguous. Germline CDR1 MNHEY, CDR2 SMNVEV (reference sequence). Trimming removed 0 bases from V and 6 bases from J, with 9 bases in between. The CDR3 runs 14 residues. The CDR3 loop reads CASSLSIRSQPQHF. In nucleotides, the CDR3 is TGTGCCAGCAGTTTATCGATCAGGAGTCAGCCCCAGCATTTT.

The gene calls are TRBV24-1 and TRBJ2-1; the D is unclear. This CDR3 spans 14 amino acids. The ends were cut back, 4 bases at V and 8 bases at J, with 14 bases in the middle. Germline CDR1 KGHDR, CDR2 SFDVKD. CDR3 residues: CATSDPRAIDEQFF. For the CDR3, the DNA is TGTGCCACCAGTGACCCTAGGGCTATCGATGAGCAGTTCTTC.